The 23 T cell receptor beta chains below were found in one sample sequenced in a study of human T cells and chemical hapten exposure. One entry per CDR3 protein results from TCRdb running MiXCR on the RACE reads. This sample has tens of thousands of distinct CDR3 sequences, with over 7.5% found just once. Time point indicated: patch test 1, 2 weeks after DPC sensitization. The treatment here: therapeutic diphenylcyclopropenone sensitization with weekly scalp DPC. The sequenced sample was whole blood, obtained in connection with sensitization to the hapten diphenylcyclopropenone (DPC). These receptors were taken from a woman aged 40-49 years with alopecia areata. Some clones in this sample may be carry-over from other donors' samples.

The sample holds many counts of this clonotype. The chain uses TRBV10-3 and TRBJ2-7, with D possibly being TRBD2 (6 bases). Germline-derived CDR1 and CDR2 are ENHRY and SYGVKD. This CDR3 region has 13 residues. Trimming cost V 8 bases and J 10 bases, with 21 bases left between them. The DNA for the CDR3 is TGTGCCATCGGCCCGGGAGAAGGACTTTACCAGTACTTC. Its translation: CAIGPGEGLYQYF.

There are many counts of this clonotype. The gene calls are TRBV29-1 and TRBJ2-7; D gene unclear. Per the germline V gene, CDR1 is SQVTM and CDR2 is ANQGSEA. The CDR3 runs 11 residues. This CDR3 reads CSASKGYEQYF. DNA for the CDR3: TGCAGTGCATCCAAGGGCTACGAGCAGTACTTC.

The V gene is TRBV18, the J gene TRBJ2-2, with D unresolved. The CDR3 has 15 residues. Trimming pared 1 base from V and 1 base from J, leaving 7 bases between. Germline CDR1 and CDR2: KGHSH and LQKENI. The CDR3 DNA follows: TGTGCCAGCTCACCACAGGAGAGGAACACCGGGGAGCTGTTTTTT. Translated, it gives CASSPQERNTGELFF.

This clonotype was detected a few times. The chain links TRBV12-3 or TRBV12-4 to TRBJ2-5, with TRBD2 identical over 7 bases. V shed 8 bases and J 1 base; nucleotides not matched to a gene: 10. CDR3 size: 15 residues. The CDR3 loop is CASSGPSGGQETQYF. CDR3 sequence (DNA): TGTGCCAGCTCAGGGCCCTCGGGGGGCCAAGAGACCCAGTACTTC.

This clonotype was recorded a few times. The chain has TRBV15 and TRBJ2-3; 9 positions agree with TRBD2. The CDR3 runs 14 residues. The ends lost 6 bases at V and 2 bases at J; junction bases unmatched: 3. The germline gives CDR1 LNHNV, CDR2 YYDKDF (reference sequence). The DNA for the CDR3 is TGTGCCACCAGAGCGGGGGGTTACACAGATACGCAGTATTTT. Translating gives CATRAGGYTDTQYF.

V gene TRBV2 combines with J gene TRBJ1-3; no definite D call. This CDR3 contains 15 residues. Germline assignment: CDR1 SNHLY and CDR2 FYNNEI. Trimming removed 3 bases at V and 0 bases at J, with 9 bases between. CDR3 sequence reads: CASSDRGSSGNTIYF. CDR3 nucleotides: TGTGCCAGCAGTGATCGGGGTAGCTCTGGAAACACCATATATTTT.

This clonotype was counted many times. The chain is built from TRBV6-2 or TRBV6-3 and TRBJ2-7; D is possibly TRBD1 (6 bases). This CDR3 spans 14 amino acids. V was cut by 6 bases and J by 3 bases, with 15 bases left in between. The V gene's germline CDR1 is MNHEY and CDR2 SVGEGT. The CDR3 DNA reads as TGTGCCAGCAGCCTACAGGGATGGTACTACGAGCAGTACTTC. It is translated as CASSLQGWYYEQYF.

In its sample, this clonotype was seen many times. This chain uses TRBV6-2 or TRBV6-3 with TRBJ2-1; D may be TRBD1 or TRBD2 (5 bases each). This CDR3 is built from 13 residues. CDR1 and CDR2 from the germline V gene are MNHEY and SVGEGT. Between the trimmed V and J ends, which lost 5 bases and 4 bases, there was a span of 9 bases. CDR3 sequence (DNA): TGTGCCAGCAGTAGGGACGGATACAATGAGCAGTTCTTC. As protein: CASSRDGYNEQFF.

The chain is built from TRBV12-3 or TRBV12-4 and TRBJ1-1, with D maybe TRBD1 (5 bases). The length of the CDR3 is 16 residues. Trimming shortened V by 1 base and J by 3 bases, and 15 bases separated the two germline ends. The CDR3 loop reads CASSLGGSRRHTEAFF. The CDR3 DNA reads as TGTGCCAGCAGTTTAGGGGGGAGCAGGAGGCACACTGAAGCTTTCTTT.

Only a few counts were recorded for this clonotype. The chain links TRBV2 to TRBJ1-4, with TRBD1 matching 9 bases. Germline V gene sequence: CDR1 SNHLY, CDR2 FYNNEI. This CDR3 has 16 residues. With 7 bases clipped from V and 7 bases from J, the junction kept 13 bases outside the gene matches. The CDR3, as DNA: TGTGCCAGCAAAAGGGACAGGGCCTTCCACAGTGAAAAACTGTTTTTT. This translates into CASKRDRAFHSEKLFF.

At least ten counts were recorded for this clonotype. As DNA, the CDR3 is TGTGCCAGCAGCCAGGCCCGACAGGGCAGGTCTGGGGCCAACGTCCTGACTTTC. Its translation: CASSQARQGRSGANVLTF. J is TRBJ2-6 and V is TRBV4-2, with 7 bases that match TRBD1. Germline V lookup: CDR1 LGHNA, CDR2 YNFKEQ. The length of the CDR3 is 18 residues. Trimming took 3 bases from V and 1 from J; bases not matched to a gene: 9.

This clonotype appeared many times. The CDR3, as DNA: TGTGCCAGCAGCGTAGACCTAGCGGGGGGCCCTCAGTACTTC. This translates into CASSVDLAGGPQYF. This sequence joins TRBV9 and TRBJ2-7; TRBD2 matches 11 bases. Trimming took 0 bases from V and 10 from J; bases not matched to a gene: 6. The CDR3 extends over 14 amino acids. The germline V gene has CDR1 SGDLS and CDR2 YYNGEE.

This clonotype was counted many times. V and J are TRBV3-1 and TRBJ1-6, with a weak D call TRBD1 (5 bases). Trimming took 3 bases from V and 7 from J, leaving 13 bases between them. The V gene's germline CDR1 is LGHDT and CDR2 YNNKEL (reference sequence). The CDR3 is 15 residues long. CDR3 bases: TGTGCCAGCAGCCAGGGGGGGGGATTGAATTCACCCCTCCACTTT. Its protein is CASSQGGGLNSPLHF.

This clonotype was counted ten times or more. V is TRBV19 and J is TRBJ2-1; D may be TRBD2 (5 bases). The CDR3 runs 15 residues. Germline CDR1 reads LNHDA; CDR2 reads SQIVND (reference sequence). Trimming pared 5 bases from V and 0 bases from J, leaving 11 bases between. The CDR3 here is CASSPDTSSYNEQFF. DNA of the CDR3: TGTGCCAGTAGTCCAGATACTAGCTCCTACAATGAGCAGTTCTTC.

This clonotype was counted between two and nine times. The chain uses TRBV11-2 and TRBJ2-7; 10 bases map to TRBD2. Germline values: CDR1 SGHAT, CDR2 FQNNGV. V shed 8 bases and J 4 bases; nucleotides not matched to a gene: 14. The CDR3 covers 16 residues. The DNA of the CDR3 is TGTGCCAGCGGTTCCCCAAGCGGGGGGGCATCGTACGAGCAGTACTTC. This translates into CASGSPSGGASYEQYF.

This clonotype occurred many times. The chain combines TRBV25-1 with TRBJ1-1, with 8 bases lining up with TRBD1. V was clipped by 5 bases and J by 4 bases; unmatched bases: 12. Germline values: CDR1 MGHDK, CDR2 SYGVNS. The CDR3 length is 16 residues. The CDR3, as DNA: TGTGCCAGCAGTCCGCCGTGGACAGGGTTTGCCACTGAAGCTTTCTTT. Its protein product is CASSPPWTGFATEAFF.

The V gene is TRBV7-2, the J gene TRBJ1-2; D uncertain. CDR3 length: 13 amino acids. V lost 1 base and J lost 0, with 3 bases in between. Germline CDR1 SGHTA, CDR2 FQGNSA. CDR3 coding DNA: TGTGCCAGCAGCTTAGACCCTAACTATGGCTACACCTTC. Translation: CASSLDPNYGYTF.

This clonotype was observed at least ten times. The CDR3 sequence: CASSKTGIYEQYF. Written as DNA, the CDR3 is TGTGCCAGCAGTAAGACAGGGATCTACGAGCAGTACTTC. The V call is TRBV6-2 or TRBV6-3, the J call TRBJ2-7, with 7 bases that match TRBD1. The V segment lost 5 bases and the J segment 3 bases; nucleotides outside the gene matches: 4. Germline V gives CDR1 MNHEY, CDR2 SVGEGT. The CDR3 spans 13 residues.

This clonotype was counted many times. J is TRBJ1-2 and V is TRBV30; D remains unclear. Germline CDR1 and CDR2: GTSNPN and SVGIG (reference sequence). Trimming removed 2 bases at V and 5 bases at J, with 12 bases between. The length of the CDR3 is 13 residues. The CDR3 spells CAWSPATSYGYTF. The CDR3 coding sequence is TGTGCCTGGAGTCCCGCGACATCGTATGGCTACACCTTC.

Points on this clonotype: This could be a read error, since a much larger clone is one nucleotide away. The rearrangement uses TRBV28 and TRBJ2-2, with a weak D call TRBD1 (6 bases). The V end was cut by 3 bases, the J end by 6 bases, with 14 bases between. This CDR3 has 15 amino acids. The V gene's germline CDR1 is MDHEN and CDR2 SYDVKM. In DNA form, the CDR3 reads TGTGCCAGCAGTTTTCGCAGGGGATCCGCCGGGGAGCTGTTTTTT. Translating it yields CASSFRRGSAGELFF.

The chain uses TRBV3-2 and TRBJ2-5; the DNA was not used to check the table's D call, TRBD1. TRBV3-2 is a pseudogene segment. The CDR3 has 16 residues. The CDR3: CASSHSPTRWGETQYF. CDR3 in DNA: TGTGCCAGCAGCCACTCCCCCACAAGATGGGGAGAGACCCAGTACTTC.

This clonotype came up many times. The rearrangement uses TRBV20-1 and TRBJ1-4; D not certain. The CDR3 spans 15 residues. Germline V gene data show CDR1 as DFQATT and CDR2 as SNEGSKA (reference sequence). V dropped 6 bases and J dropped 3 bases, with 17 bases sitting between them. CDR3 nucleotides: TGCAGTGCCAACCCGGCGGGCTCACCTAATGAAAAACTGTTTTTT. It is translated as CSANPAGSPNEKLFF.

Ten or more counts support this clonotype. The chain combines TRBV29-1 with TRBJ1-1, with D tentatively TRBD1 (6 bases). Germline assignment: CDR1 SQVTM and CDR2 ANQGSEA. The CDR3 length is 13 residues. V was trimmed by 6 bases and J by 3 bases, leaving 14 bases between them. The CDR3 here is CSVPSAGDTEAFF. CDR3 sequence (DNA): TGCAGCGTCCCCTCGGCAGGGGACACTGAAGCTTTCTTT.